This TCR beta chain appears in the sequencing data of a study of human versus mouse CDR3 diversity and MHC coevolution. V shed 3 bases and J 4 bases; nucleotides not matched to a gene: 4. Germline CDR1 and CDR2: SGHRS and YFSETQ. This CDR3 has 14 amino acids. Of note for this clone: Its antigen is unknown.

Sequenced by immunoSEQ multiplex PCR; TCRdb stores in-frame clones only, minus some. The table includes 60,000 or so clones, approximately 94% detected once. Whole-study findings and limits: The lowest clonal inequality scores came from most of the three human donors.

The V call is TRBV5-1, the J call TRBJ2-5; TRBD2 matches at 9 bases. Sequencing was performed on naive CD4+ T cells from blood. Stated subset: CD45RO-negative CD62L-positive naive CD4 T cells. The receptor was derived from a person aged 55-75 years in good health. The CDR3 nucleotides read TGCGCCAGCAGCTGGACTAGCGACCGAGAGACCCAGTACTTC. It encodes CASSWTSDRETQYF.